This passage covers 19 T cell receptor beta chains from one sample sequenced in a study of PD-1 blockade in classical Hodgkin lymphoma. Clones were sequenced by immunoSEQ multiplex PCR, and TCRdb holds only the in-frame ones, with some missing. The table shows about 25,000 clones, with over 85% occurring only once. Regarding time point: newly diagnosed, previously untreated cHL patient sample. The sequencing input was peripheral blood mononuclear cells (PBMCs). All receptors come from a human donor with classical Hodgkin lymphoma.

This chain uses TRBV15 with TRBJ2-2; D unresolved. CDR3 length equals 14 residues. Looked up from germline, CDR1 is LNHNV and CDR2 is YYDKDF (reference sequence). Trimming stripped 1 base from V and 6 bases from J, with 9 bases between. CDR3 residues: CATSRGPLAGELFF. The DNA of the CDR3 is TGTGCCACCAGCAGAGGGCCCCTGGCCGGGGAGCTGTTTTTT.

Written as DNA, the CDR3 is TGTGCCAGCTCACCCACTCCCTCGGGAGCCGATACGCAGTATTTT. This encodes CASSPTPSGADTQYF. The chain has TRBV18 and TRBJ2-3; a possible D gene is TRBD2 (6 bases). Germline CDR1 is KGHSH and CDR2 is LQKENI. CDR3 length: 15 residues. V was clipped by 3 bases and J by 6 bases, with 16 bases between them.

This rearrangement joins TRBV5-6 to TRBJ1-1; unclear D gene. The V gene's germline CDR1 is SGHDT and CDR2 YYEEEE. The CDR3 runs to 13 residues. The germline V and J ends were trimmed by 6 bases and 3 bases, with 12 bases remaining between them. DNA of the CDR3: TGTGCCAGCACCCTAGGTATCGACACTGAAGCTTTCTTT. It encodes CASTLGIDTEAFF.

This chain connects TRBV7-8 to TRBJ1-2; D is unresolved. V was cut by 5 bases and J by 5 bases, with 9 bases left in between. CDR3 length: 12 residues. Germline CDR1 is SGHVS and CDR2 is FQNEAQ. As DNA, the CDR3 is TGTGCCAGCAGCGAAGACGGTTATGGCTACACCTTC. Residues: CASSEDGYGYTF.

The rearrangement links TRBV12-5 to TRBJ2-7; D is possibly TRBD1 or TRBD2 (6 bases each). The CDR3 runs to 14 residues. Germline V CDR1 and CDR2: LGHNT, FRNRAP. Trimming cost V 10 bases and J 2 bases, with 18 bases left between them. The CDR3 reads CATSKGGRTYEQYF. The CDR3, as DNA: TGTGCTACCAGCAAGGGGGGACGGACCTACGAGCAGTACTTC.

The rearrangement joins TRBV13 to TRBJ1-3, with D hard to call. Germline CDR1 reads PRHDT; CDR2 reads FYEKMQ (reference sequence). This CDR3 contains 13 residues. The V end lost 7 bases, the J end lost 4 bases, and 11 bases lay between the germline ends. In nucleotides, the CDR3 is TGTGCCAGCATCCCATTAAAAGGAAACACCATATATTTT. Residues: CASIPLKGNTIYF.

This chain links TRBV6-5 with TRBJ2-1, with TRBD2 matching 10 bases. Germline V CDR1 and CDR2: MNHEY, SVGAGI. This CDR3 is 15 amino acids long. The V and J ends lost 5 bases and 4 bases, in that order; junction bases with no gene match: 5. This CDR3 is CASSGPTSGYNEQFF. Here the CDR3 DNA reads TGTGCCAGCAGTGGCCCGACTAGCGGGTACAATGAGCAGTTCTTC.

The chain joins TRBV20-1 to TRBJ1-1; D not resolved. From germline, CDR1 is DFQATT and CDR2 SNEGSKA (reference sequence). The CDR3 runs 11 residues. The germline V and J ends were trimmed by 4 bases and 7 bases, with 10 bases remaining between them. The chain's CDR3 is CSAIPGFEAFF. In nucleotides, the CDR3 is TGCAGTGCTATCCCCGGGTTTGAAGCTTTCTTT.

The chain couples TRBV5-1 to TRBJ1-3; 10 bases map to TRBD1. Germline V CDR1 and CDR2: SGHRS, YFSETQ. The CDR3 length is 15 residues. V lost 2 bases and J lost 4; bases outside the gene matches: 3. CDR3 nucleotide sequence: TGCGCCAGCAGCTTAGACAGGGGGCAAGGAAACACCATATATTTT. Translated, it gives CASSLDRGQGNTIYF.

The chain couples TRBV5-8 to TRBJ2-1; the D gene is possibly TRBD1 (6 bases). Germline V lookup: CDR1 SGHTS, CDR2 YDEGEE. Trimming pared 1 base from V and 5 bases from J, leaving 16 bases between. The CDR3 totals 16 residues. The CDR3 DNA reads TGTGCCAGCAGCTTGATCGGACAGAGCGCCAACAATGAGCAGTTCTTC. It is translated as CASSLIGQSANNEQFF. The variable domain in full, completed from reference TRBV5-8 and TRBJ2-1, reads EAGVTQSPTHLIKTRGQQATLRCSPISGHTSVYWYQQALGLGLQFLLWYDEGEERNRGNFPPRFSGRQFPNYSSELNVNALELEDSALYLCASSLIGQSANNEQFFGPGTRLTVL.

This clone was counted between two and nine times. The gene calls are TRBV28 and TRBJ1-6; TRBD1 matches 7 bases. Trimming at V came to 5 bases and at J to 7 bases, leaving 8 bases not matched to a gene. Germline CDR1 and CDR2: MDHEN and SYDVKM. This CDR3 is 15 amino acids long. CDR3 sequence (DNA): TGTGCCAGCAGTGCCAGACAGGGTTTGAATTCACCCCTCCACTTT. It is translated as CASSARQGLNSPLHF.

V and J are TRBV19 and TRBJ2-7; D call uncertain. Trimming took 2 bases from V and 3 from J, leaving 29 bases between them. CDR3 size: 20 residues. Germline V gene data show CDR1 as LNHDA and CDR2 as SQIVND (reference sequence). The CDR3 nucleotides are TGTGCCAGTAGTATATCCCCCCCTCAATCCCCCCCTACACCAAACTACGAGCAGTACTTC. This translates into CASSISPPQSPPTPNYEQYF.

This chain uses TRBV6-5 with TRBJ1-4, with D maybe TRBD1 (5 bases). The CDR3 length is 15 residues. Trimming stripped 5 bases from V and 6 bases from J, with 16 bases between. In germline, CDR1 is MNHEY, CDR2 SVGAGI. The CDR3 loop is CASSTVGAEYEKLFF. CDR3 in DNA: TGTGCCAGCAGTACCGTAGGGGCAGAGTATGAAAAACTGTTTTTT.

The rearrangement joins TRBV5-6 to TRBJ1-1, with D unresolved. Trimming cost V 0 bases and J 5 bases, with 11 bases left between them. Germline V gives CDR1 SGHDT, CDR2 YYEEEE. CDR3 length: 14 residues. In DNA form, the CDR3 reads TGTGCCAGCAGCTTGGGGGGAAGGAGGACTGAAGCTTTCTTT. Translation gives CASSLGGRRTEAFF.

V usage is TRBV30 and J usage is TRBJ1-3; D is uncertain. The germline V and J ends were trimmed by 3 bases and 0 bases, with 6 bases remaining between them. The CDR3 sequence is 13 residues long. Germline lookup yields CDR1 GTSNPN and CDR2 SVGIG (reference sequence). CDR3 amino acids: CAWSVLSGNTIYF. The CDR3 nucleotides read TGTGCCTGGAGCGTTCTCTCTGGAAACACCATATATTTT.

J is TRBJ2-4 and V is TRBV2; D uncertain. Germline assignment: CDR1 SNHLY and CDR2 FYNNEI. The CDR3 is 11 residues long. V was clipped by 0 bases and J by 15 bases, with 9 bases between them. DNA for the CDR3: TGTGCCAGCAGTGAAGCGCAGCCATTGTACTTC. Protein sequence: CASSEAQPLYF.

CDR3 coding DNA: TGTGCCAGCAGCTTAATGTCGGCAGGGGGACGAGAGCAGTACTTC. Translating it yields CASSLMSAGGREQYF. The chain is built from TRBV7-2 and TRBJ2-7; 7 bases are shared with TRBD1. The J segment lost 7 bases and the V segment lost 2 bases, leaving 11 bases of the junction unmatched. The CDR3 spans 15 residues. Germline lookup yields CDR1 SGHTA and CDR2 FQGNSA.

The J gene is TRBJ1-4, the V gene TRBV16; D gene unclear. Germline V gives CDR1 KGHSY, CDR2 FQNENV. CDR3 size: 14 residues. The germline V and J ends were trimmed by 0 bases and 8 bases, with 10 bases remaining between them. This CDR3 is CASSQSPADEKLFF. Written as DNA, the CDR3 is TGTGCCAGCAGCCAATCCCCCGCGGACGAAAAACTGTTTTTT.

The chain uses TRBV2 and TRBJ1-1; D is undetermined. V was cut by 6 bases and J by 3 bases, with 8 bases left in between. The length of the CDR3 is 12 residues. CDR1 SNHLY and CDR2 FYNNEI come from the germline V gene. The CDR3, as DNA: TGTGCCAGCAGCCTCGAGCACACTGAAGCTTTCTTT. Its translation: CASSLEHTEAFF.